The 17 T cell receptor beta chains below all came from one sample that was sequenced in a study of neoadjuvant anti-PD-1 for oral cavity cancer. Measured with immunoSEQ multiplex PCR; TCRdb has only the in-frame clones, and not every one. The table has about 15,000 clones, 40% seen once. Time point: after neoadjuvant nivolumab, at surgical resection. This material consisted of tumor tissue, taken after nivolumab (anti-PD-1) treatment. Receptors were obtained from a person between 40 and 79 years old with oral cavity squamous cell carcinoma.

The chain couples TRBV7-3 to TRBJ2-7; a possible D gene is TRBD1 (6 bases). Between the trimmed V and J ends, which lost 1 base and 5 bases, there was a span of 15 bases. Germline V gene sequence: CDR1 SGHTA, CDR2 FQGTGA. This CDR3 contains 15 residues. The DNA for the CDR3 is TGTGCCAGCAGCTTAAGGCCAGGGGACATCGACGAGCAGTACTTC. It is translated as CASSLRPGDIDEQYF.

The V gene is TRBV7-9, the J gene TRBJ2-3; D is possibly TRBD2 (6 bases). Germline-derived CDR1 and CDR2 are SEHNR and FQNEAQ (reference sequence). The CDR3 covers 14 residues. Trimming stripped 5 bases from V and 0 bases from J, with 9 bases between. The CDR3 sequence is CASSPGGSTDTQYF. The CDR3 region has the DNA TGTGCCAGCAGCCCAGGAGGGAGCACAGATACGCAGTATTTT.

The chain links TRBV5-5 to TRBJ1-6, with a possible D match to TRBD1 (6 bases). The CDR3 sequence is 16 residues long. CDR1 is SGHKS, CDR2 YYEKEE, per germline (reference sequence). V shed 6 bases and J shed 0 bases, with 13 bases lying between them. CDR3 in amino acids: CASNLEGGSYNSPLHF. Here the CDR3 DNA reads TGTGCCAGCAACCTGGAGGGGGGCTCCTATAATTCACCCCTCCACTTT.

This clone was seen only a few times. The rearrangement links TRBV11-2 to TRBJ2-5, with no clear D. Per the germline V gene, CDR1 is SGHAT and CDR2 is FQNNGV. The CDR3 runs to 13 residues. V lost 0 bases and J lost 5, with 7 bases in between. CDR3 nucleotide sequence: TGTGCCAGCAGCTTAGACCGCACGGAGACCCAGTACTTC. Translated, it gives CASSLDRTETQYF.

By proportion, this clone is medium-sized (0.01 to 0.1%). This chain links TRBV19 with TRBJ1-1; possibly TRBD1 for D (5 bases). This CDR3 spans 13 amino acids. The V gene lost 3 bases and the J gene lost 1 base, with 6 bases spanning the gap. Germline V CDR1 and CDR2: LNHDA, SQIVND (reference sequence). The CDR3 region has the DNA TGTGCCAGTAGTATTCAGGGGAACACTGAAGCTTTCTTT. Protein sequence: CASSIQGNTEAFF.

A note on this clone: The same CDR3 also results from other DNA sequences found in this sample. CDR3 region: CASSLDGPYEQYF. DNA of the CDR3: TGTGCCAGCAGCTTAGACGGCCCTTACGAGCAGTACTTC. The chain links TRBV7-9 to TRBJ2-7; D not resolved. Germline lookup yields CDR1 SEHNR and CDR2 FQNEAQ (reference sequence). Trimming cost V 1 base and J 4 bases, with 8 bases left between them. CDR3 length: 13 residues.

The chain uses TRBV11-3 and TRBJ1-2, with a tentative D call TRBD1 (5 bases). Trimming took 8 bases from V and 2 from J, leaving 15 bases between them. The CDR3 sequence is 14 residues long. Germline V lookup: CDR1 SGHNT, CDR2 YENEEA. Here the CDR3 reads CASLFGASNYGYTF. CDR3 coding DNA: TGTGCCAGCCTCTTTGGGGCTTCGAACTATGGCTACACCTTC.

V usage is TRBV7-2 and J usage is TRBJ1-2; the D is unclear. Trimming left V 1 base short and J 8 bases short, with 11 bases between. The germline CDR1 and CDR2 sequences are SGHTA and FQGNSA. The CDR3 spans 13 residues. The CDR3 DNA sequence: TGTGCCAGCAGCTTAGAAGTTACGCGAGGCTACACCTTC. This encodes CASSLEVTRGYTF.

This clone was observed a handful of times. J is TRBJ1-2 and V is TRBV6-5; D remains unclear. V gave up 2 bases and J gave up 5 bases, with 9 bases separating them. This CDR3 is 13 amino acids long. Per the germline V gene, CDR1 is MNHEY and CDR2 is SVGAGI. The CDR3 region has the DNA TGTGCCAGCAGTTACGGAGAATATTATGGCTACACCTTC. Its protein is CASSYGEYYGYTF.

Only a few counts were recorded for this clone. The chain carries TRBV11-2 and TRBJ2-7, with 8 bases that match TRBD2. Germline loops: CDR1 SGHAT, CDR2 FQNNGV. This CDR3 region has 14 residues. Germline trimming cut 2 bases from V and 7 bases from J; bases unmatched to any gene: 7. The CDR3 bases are TGTGCCAGCAGCTTACAGCGGGGGCCGGTTGAGCAGTACTTC. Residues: CASSLQRGPVEQYF.

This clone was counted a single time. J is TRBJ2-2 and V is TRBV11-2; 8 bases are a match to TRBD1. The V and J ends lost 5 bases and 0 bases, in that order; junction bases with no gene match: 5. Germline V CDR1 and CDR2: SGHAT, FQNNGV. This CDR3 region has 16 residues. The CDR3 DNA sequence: TGTGCCAGCAGCCCGGGACAGGTATCGAACACCGGGGAGCTGTTTTTT. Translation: CASSPGQVSNTGELFF.

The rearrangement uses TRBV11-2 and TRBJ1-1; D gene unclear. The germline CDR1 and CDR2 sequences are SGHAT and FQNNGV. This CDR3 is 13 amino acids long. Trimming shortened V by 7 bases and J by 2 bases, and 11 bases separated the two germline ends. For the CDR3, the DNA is TGTGCCAGCACCCGGGGTCTAAACACTGAAGCTTTCTTT. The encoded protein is CASTRGLNTEAFF. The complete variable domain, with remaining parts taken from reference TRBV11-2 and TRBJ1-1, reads EAGVAQSPRYKIIEKRQSVAFWCNPISGHATLYWYQQILGQGPKLLIQFQNNGVVDDSQLPKDRFSAERLKGVDSTLKIQPAKLEDSAVYLCASTRGLNTEAFFGQGTRLTVV.

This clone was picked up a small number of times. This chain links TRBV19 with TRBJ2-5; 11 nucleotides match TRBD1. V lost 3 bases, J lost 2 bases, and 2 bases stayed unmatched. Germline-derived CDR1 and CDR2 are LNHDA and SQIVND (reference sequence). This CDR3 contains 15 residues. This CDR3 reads CASSIGTGGQETQYF. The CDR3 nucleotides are TGTGCCAGTAGTATTGGGACAGGGGGTCAAGAGACCCAGTACTTC.

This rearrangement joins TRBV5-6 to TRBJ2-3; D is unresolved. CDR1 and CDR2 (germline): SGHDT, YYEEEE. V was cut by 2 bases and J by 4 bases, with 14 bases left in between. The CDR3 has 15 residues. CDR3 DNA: TGTGCCAGCAGCTTTGGGTTTTGGGTTTCAGATACGCAGTATTTT. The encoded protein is CASSFGFWVSDTQYF.

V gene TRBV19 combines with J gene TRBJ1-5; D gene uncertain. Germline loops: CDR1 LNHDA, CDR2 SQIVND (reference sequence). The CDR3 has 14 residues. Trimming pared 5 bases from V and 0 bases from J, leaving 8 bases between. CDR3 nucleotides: TGTGCCAGTAGTTTCGTTGATAGCAATCAGCCCCAGCATTTT. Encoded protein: CASSFVDSNQPQHF.

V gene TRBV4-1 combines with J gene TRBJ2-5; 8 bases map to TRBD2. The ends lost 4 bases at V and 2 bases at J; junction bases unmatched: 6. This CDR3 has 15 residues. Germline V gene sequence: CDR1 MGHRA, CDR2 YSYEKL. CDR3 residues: CASSRGGGIQETQYF. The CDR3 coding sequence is TGCGCCAGCAGCCGGGGCGGGGGGATTCAAGAGACCCAGTACTTC.

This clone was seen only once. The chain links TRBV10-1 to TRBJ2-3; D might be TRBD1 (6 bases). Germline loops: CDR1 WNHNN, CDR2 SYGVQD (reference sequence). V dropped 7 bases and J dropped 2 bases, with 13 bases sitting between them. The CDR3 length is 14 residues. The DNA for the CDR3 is TGCGCCAGCACCCCTGGGACAAACACAGATACGCAGTATTTT. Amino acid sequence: CASTPGTNTDTQYF.